Listed here are 13 T cell receptor beta chains from one sample, sequenced in a study of cytomegalovirus exposure and HLA in healthy donors. PCR amplification relied on 60 Vbeta primers (plus 13 Jbeta primers). Generated by immunoSEQ multiplex PCR, the TCRdb table keeps only in-frame clones and is missing some. In the table there are approximately 210,000 clones, about four fifths of which are singletons. Sequenced input: PBMCs. All receptors come from a girl between 5 and 17 years old in good health and CMV-seropositive.

This clone was seen just once. The V call is TRBV9, the J call TRBJ2-2; D is undetermined. V was shortened by 1 base and J by 4 bases, with 8 bases between the two germline ends. Germline values: CDR1 SGDLS, CDR2 YYNGEE. This CDR3 is 14 amino acids long. CDR3 nucleotide sequence: TGTGCCAGCAGCGTAAGTCAGTCCACCGGGGAGCTGTTTTTT. Residues: CASSVSQSTGELFF.

This sequence joins TRBV13 and TRBJ1-4, with unresolved D. V shed 0 bases and J shed 0 bases, with 11 bases lying between them. Germline V CDR1 and CDR2: PRHDT, FYEKMQ (reference sequence). There are 17 residues in the CDR3. CDR3 sequence (DNA): TGTGCCAGCAGCTTAGGGGGGAGGTCCGCAACTAATGAAAAACTGTTTTTT. This gives the protein CASSLGGRSATNEKLFF.

The rearrangement joins TRBV11-2 to TRBJ1-2; possibly TRBD1 for D (6 bases). Germline loops: CDR1 SGHAT, CDR2 FQNNGV. The CDR3 consists of 13 residues. V lost 7 bases to trimming and J lost 4 bases, with 13 bases between them. The CDR3 coding sequence is TGTGCCAGCACTTTGCTAGGGGGCTATGGCTACACCTTC. As protein: CASTLLGGYGYTF. Using reference TRBV11-2 and TRBJ1-2 for the parts outside the CDR3, the full variable domain is EAGVAQSPRYKIIEKRQSVAFWCNPISGHATLYWYQQILGQGPKLLIQFQNNGVVDDSQLPKDRFSAERLKGVDSTLKIQPAKLEDSAVYLCASTLLGGYGYTFGSGTRLTVV.

V is TRBV30 and J is TRBJ2-1, with 7 positions matching TRBD1. Germline CDR1 is GTSNPN and CDR2 is SVGIG (reference sequence). This CDR3 comprises 14 residues. V lost 0 bases, J lost 6 bases, and 5 bases stayed unmatched. The CDR3 protein is CAWSVYRGVNEQFF. CDR3 DNA: TGTGCCTGGAGTGTGTACAGGGGAGTCAATGAGCAGTTCTTC.

The rearrangement links TRBV6-4 to TRBJ2-1; D call uncertain. The V end was cut by 4 bases, the J end by 10 bases, with 11 bases between. The length of the CDR3 is 12 residues. Germline lookup yields CDR1 MRHNA and CDR2 SNTAGT. CDR3 amino acids: CASSGPLGEQFF. In DNA, the CDR3 is TGTGCCAGCAGTGGCCCCCTCGGGGAGCAGTTCTTC.

The chain joins TRBV7-9 to TRBJ2-3, with 16 bases lining up with TRBD2. There are 17 residues in the CDR3. With V trimmed by 5 bases and J by 6 bases, 8 bases remained unmatched. Germline values: CDR1 SEHNR, CDR2 FQNEAQ (reference sequence). The CDR3 sequence is CASSPGTSGGAIDTQYF. The CDR3 DNA reads TGTGCCAGCAGCCCAGGGACTAGCGGGGGGGCCATTGATACGCAGTATTTT.

The chain uses TRBV27 and TRBJ2-3; the match to TRBD1 covers 8 bases. The CDR3 runs 14 residues. The germline V gene encodes CDR1 MNHEY and CDR2 SMNVEV (reference sequence). J was trimmed by 1 base and V by 6 bases; bases with no gene match: 3. The CDR3 DNA reads TGTGCCAGCAGGGGGACAGGCGGCACAGATACGCAGTATTTT. The encoded protein is CASRGTGGTDTQYF.

This clone has just a few counts. The chain carries TRBV27 and TRBJ2-5; TRBD2 matches at 9 bases. The CDR3 is 15 amino acids. Germline loops: CDR1 MNHEY, CDR2 SMNVEV (reference sequence). V lost 3 bases to trimming and J lost 4 bases; unmatched junction nucleotides: 6. This CDR3 reads CASSLASGAIETQYF. The CDR3 DNA sequence: TGTGCCAGCAGTTTGGCTAGCGGGGCGATAGAGACCCAGTACTTC.

In this sample, this clone turned up a few times. The chain couples TRBV7-9 to TRBJ2-5; TRBD1 aligns across 7 bases. The V segment lost 5 bases and the J segment 5 bases; nucleotides outside the gene matches: 11. This CDR3 contains 15 residues. From germline, CDR1 is SEHNR and CDR2 FQNEAQ (reference sequence). The DNA for the CDR3 is TGTGCCAGCAGCAAGGGGGCGAGGATGGGGGAGACCCAGTACTTC. Residues: CASSKGARMGETQYF. The variable domain in full, with the rest retrieved from reference TRBV7-9 and TRBJ2-5, is DTGVSQNPRHKITKRGQNVTFRCDPISEHNRLYWYRQTLGQGPEFLTYFQNEAQLEKSRLLSDRFSAERPKGSFSTLEIQRTEQGDSAMYLCASSKGARMGETQYFGPGTRLLVL.

The chain is built from TRBV7-2 and TRBJ1-6; tentative D call: TRBD1 (5 bases). The CDR3 sequence is 17 residues long. Trimming took 0 bases from V and 8 from J, leaving 17 bases between them. Germline CDR1 reads SGHTA; CDR2 reads FQGNSA. CDR3 residues: CASSLALRPGEDSPLHF. The DNA of the CDR3 is TGTGCCAGCAGCTTAGCCCTCCGACCGGGGGAAGATTCACCCCTCCACTTT.

In this sample, this clone turned up a few times. The rearrangement joins TRBV9 to TRBJ2-7; 8 bases fit TRBD1. The germline CDR1 and CDR2 sequences are SGDLS and YYNGEE. This CDR3 contains 15 residues. V shed 0 bases and J 4 bases; nucleotides not matched to a gene: 6. The CDR3 here is CASSVGGRGRYEQYF. Here the CDR3 DNA reads TGTGCCAGCAGCGTAGGGGGCAGGGGGCGGTACGAGCAGTACTTC. Based on the CDR3 plus reference TRBV9 and TRBJ2-7, the full variable domain is DSGVTQTPKHLITATGQRVTLRCSPRSGDLSVYWYQQSLDQGLQFLIQYYNGEERAKGNILERFSAQQFPDLHSELNLSSLELGDSALYFCASSVGGRGRYEQYFGPGTRLTVT.

CDR3 amino acids: CATSRGRTSGQETQYF. The CDR3 bases are TGTGCCACCAGCAGAGGCAGGACTAGCGGACAAGAGACCCAGTACTTC. This chain joins TRBV15 and TRBJ2-5; 10 positions agree with TRBD2. This CDR3 spans 16 amino acids. V gave up 1 base and J gave up 2 bases; unmatched junction bases: 4. The V gene's germline CDR1 is LNHNV and CDR2 YYDKDF (reference sequence).

The J gene is TRBJ2-5, the V gene TRBV11-2; TRBD2 matches 7 bases. CDR3 length: 16 residues. The trim removed 5 bases at V and 5 bases at J, leaving 14 bases unmatched. The germline V gene encodes CDR1 SGHAT and CDR2 FQNNGV. Here the CDR3 reads CASSPTTPAGEETQYF. CDR3 bases: TGTGCCAGCAGCCCTACCACCCCGGCGGGAGAGGAGACCCAGTACTTC.